The clone carrying this T cell receptor beta chain was detected only a few times. The target antigen is unknown. The repertoire was sequenced with immunoSEQ multiplex PCR; TCRdb's copy has only in-frame clones and lacks some. The data show under 50,000 clones, with 86% seen just once and about 20% held by the top ten. The CDR3 has 13 amino acids. With V trimmed by 1 base and J by 13 bases, 2 bases remained unmatched. The germline gives CDR1 LNHNV, CDR2 YYDKDF (reference sequence). This record belongs to a study of radiotherapy plus CTLA-4 blockade in lung cancer. Whole-study results and caveats: After radiotherapy and ipilimumab, tumor-derived clones expanded in peripheral blood.

CTLA-4 blockade with ipilimumab, together with focal radiation, was given to patients with chemo-refractory metastatic non-small-cell lung cancer. This chain links TRBV15 with TRBJ1-4; 11 bases match TRBD1. The source was peripheral blood, collected from a patient treated with radiotherapy plus ipilimumab. The TCR originated in a human donor with non-small cell lung cancer whose response to radiotherapy plus ipilimumab could not be evaluated. Here the CDR3 reads CATSRGTGGRLFF. The CDR3 nucleotides read TGTGCCACCAGCAGAGGGACAGGGGGCAGACTGTTTTTT.